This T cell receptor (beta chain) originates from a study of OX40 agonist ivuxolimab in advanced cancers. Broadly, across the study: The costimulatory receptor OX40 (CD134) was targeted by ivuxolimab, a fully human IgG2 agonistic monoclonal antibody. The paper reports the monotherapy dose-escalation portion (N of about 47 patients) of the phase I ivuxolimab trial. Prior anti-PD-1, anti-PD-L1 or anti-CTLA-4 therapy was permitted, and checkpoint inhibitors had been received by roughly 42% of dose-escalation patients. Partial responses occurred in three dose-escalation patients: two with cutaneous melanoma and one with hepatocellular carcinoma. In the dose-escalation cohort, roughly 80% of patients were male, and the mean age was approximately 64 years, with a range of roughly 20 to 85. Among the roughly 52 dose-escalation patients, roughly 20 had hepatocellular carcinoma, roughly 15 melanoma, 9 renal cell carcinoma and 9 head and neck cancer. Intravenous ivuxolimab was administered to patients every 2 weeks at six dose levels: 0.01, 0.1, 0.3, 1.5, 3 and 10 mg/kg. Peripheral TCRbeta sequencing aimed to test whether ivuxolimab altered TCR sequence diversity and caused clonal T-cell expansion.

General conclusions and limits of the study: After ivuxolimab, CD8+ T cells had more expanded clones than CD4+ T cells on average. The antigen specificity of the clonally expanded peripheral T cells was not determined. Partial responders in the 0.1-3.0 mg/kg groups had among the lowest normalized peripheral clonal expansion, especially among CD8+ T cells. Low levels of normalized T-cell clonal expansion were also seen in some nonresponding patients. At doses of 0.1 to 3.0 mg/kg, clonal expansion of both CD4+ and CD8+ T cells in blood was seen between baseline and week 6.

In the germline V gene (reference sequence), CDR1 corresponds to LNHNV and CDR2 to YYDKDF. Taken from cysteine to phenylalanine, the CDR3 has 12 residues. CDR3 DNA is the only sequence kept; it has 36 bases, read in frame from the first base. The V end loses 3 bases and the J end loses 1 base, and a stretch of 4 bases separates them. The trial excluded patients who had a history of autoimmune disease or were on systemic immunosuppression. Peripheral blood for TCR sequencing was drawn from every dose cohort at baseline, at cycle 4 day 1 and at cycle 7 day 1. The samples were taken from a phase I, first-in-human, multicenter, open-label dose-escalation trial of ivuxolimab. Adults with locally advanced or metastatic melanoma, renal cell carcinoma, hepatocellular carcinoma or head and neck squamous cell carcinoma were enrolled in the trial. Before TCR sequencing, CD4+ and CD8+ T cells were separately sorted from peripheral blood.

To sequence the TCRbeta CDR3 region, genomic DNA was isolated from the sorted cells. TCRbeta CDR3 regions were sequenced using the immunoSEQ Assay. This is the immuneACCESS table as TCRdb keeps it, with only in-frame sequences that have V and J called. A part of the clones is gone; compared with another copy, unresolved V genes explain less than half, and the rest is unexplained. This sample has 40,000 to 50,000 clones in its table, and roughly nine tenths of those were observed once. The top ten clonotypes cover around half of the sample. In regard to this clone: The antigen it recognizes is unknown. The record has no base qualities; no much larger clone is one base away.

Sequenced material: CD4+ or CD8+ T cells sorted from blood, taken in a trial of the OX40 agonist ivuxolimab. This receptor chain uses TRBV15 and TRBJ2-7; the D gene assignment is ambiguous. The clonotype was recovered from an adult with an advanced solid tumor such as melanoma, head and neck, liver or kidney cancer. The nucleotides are TGTGCCACCAGCAGTGGGTCCTACGAGCAGTACTTC. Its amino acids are CATSSGSYEQYF.